This T cell receptor (beta chain) emerged from a study of blood T cell repertoires in COVID-19. The CDR3 runs 17 residues. J was trimmed by 2 bases and V by 0 bases; bases with no gene match: 5. The germline CDR1 and CDR2 sequences are SGHRS and YFSETQ. Here immunoSEQ multiplex PCR was the method, and the copy in TCRdb shows in-frame clones only, minus some. Of 150,000 to 200,000 clones listed, approximately 88% are singletons. This TCR was recovered from a woman aged 55-69 years who had recovered from COVID-19. Sequenced sample: peripheral blood. The chain recombines TRBV5-1 with TRBJ1-2; TRBD1 aligns across 12 bases. CDR3 sequence: CASSLEGQGASNYGYTF. CDR3 sequence (DNA): TGCGCCAGCAGCTTGGAGGGACAGGGGGCGTCAAACTATGGCTACACCTTC.